The TCR beta chain described here comes from a study of T cell responses to AZD1222 COVID-19 vaccine. This clone was observed a single time. The target antigen is unknown. Study-level findings and limits: Donors were mostly white British, more females; clonal diversity possibly underestimated. Seropositivity was recorded at baseline in only a handful of AZD1222 recipients. Without day 14 samples, only post-peak T cell repertoires were studied.

Germline V CDR1 and CDR2: LNHDA, SQIVND (reference sequence). The trim removed 1 base at V and 4 bases at J, leaving 13 bases unmatched. The CDR3 is 18 amino acids. Sequencing was performed with immunoSEQ multiplex PCR; in TCRdb, only in-frame clones are kept and a portion is missing. The data show around 26,000 clones, with 88% seen just once and under 3.5% held by the top ten. The sequencing here drew on peripheral blood, taken 28 days after the second AZD1222 dose. The chain uses TRBV19 and TRBJ1-2, with TRBD1 matching over 9 bases. This receptor was identified in an adult who received the AZD1222 COVID-19 vaccine. CDR3 sequence: CASSIARIPNRGLYGYTF. DNA of the CDR3: TGTGCCAGTAGTATAGCCCGTATCCCAAACAGGGGGCTCTATGGCTACACCTTC.